Presented here are 19 T cell receptor beta chains from one specimen sequenced in a study of T-cell reconstitution after alpha-beta-depleted transplantation in children. Preparation of the TCRbeta library was carried out with unique molecular identifiers. Via MiXCR, TCRdb re-called the PCR reads, giving one row per CDR3 protein. Seen here are 490,000 or so distinct CDR3 sequences, around 12% observed once, and the top ten hold around 5.6%. Source: PBMCs from the stem cell graft donor, taken from the stem cell graft. The receptors originated from a human donor who donated a stem cell graft to a child with combined immunodeficiency.

This rearrangement joins TRBV12-3 or TRBV12-4 to TRBJ2-3; perhaps TRBD1 as D (6 bases). The CDR3 has 15 residues. Trimming took off 6 bases at V and 1 base at J, with 14 bases between the two ends. The chain's CDR3 is CASSPTGWGTDTQYF. CDR3 sequence (DNA): TGTGCCAGCAGCCCCACAGGGTGGGGCACAGATACGCAGTATTTT.

About this clonotype itself: Compared with germline, one end of the junction differs, possibly owing to a read error. The chain combines TRBV29-1 with TRBJ2-7; D unresolved. Per germline, CDR1 SQVTM and CDR2 ANQGSEA. This CDR3 is built from 11 residues. CDR3 sequence (DNA): TGCAGCGTTAGAGTAGGCTACGAGCAGTGCTTC. Its protein is CSVRVGYEQCF.

The V and J genes are TRBV5-4 and TRBJ2-7; TRBD2 aligns across 7 bases. This CDR3 spans 14 amino acids. Unmatched junction bases numbered 3, after V lost 3 bases and J lost 0 bases. Germline values: CDR1 SGHNT, CDR2 YYREEE (reference sequence). CDR3 coding DNA: TGTGCCAGCAGCTCCTGGACTAGCTCCTACGAGCAGTACTTC. As protein: CASSSWTSSYEQYF.

The sample holds many counts of this clonotype. This chain connects TRBV6-2 or TRBV6-3 to TRBJ1-5; unclear D gene. The CDR3 has 14 amino acids. Trimming shortened V by 2 bases and J by 0 bases, and 5 bases separated the two germline ends. Germline CDR1 and CDR2: MNHEY and SVGEGT. The CDR3 is CASSYGYSNQPQHF. In nucleotides, the CDR3 is TGTGCCAGCAGTTACGGGTATAGCAATCAGCCCCAGCATTTT.

The chain has TRBV7-9 and TRBJ2-7; D is uncertain. V gave up 0 bases and J gave up 6 bases, with 12 bases separating them. The CDR3 has 14 residues. Germline CDR1 reads SEHNR; CDR2 reads FQNEAQ (reference sequence). CDR3 protein: CASSLALAVTEQYF. For the CDR3, the DNA is TGTGCCAGCAGCTTAGCCCTGGCGGTGACCGAGCAGTACTTC.

V usage is TRBV7-9 and J usage is TRBJ2-3; weak D call: TRBD2 (6 bases). The CDR3 consists of 15 residues. Deletions cut 5 bases from V and 0 bases from J, with 12 bases between. CDR1 and CDR2 from the germline V gene are SEHNR and FQNEAQ (reference sequence). CDR3 sequence (DNA): TGTGCCAGCAGCCCCGCTAGCGATAGCACAGATACGCAGTATTTT. Translating gives CASSPASDSTDTQYF.

The rearrangement links TRBV11-1 to TRBJ2-1; 9 positions agree with TRBD2. V shed 1 base and J 6 bases; nucleotides not matched to a gene: 13. The germline CDR1 and CDR2 sequences are SGHAT and FQDESV (reference sequence). This CDR3 comprises 18 residues. The CDR3 is CASSLGTSAFIPFNEQFF. The CDR3 nucleotides are TGTGCCAGCAGCTTAGGGACTAGCGCATTCATACCCTTCAATGAGCAGTTCTTC. Filled out from reference TRBV11-1 and TRBJ2-1, the complete variable domain reads EAEVAQSPRYKITEKSQAVAFWCDPISGHATLYWYRQILGQGPELLVQFQDESVVDDSQLPKDRFSAERLKGVDSTLKIQPAELGDSAMYLCASSLGTSAFIPFNEQFFGPGTRLTVL.

This clonotype was seen ten or more times. The rearrangement uses TRBV9 and TRBJ2-1; a weak D match, TRBD1 (6 bases). The CDR3 spans 15 residues. The germline gives CDR1 SGDLS, CDR2 YYNGEE. Trimming pared 0 bases from V and 2 bases from J, leaving 9 bases between. The CDR3 is CASSVEQGAYNEQFF. DNA for the CDR3: TGTGCCAGCAGCGTAGAACAGGGTGCCTACAATGAGCAGTTCTTC.

The table lists this clonotype with many counts. The chain joins TRBV5-1 to TRBJ2-7, with TRBD1 matching 7 bases. The germline gives CDR1 SGHRS, CDR2 YFSETQ. This CDR3 has 14 amino acids. J was trimmed by 2 bases and V by 4 bases; bases with no gene match: 6. This CDR3 is CASSTDRVPYEQYF. Here the CDR3 DNA reads TGCGCCAGCAGCACCGACAGGGTTCCCTACGAGCAGTACTTC.

This clonotype was recorded at least ten times. This rearrangement joins TRBV4-2 to TRBJ2-4; D not certain. With 4 bases removed from V and 3 bases from J, the gap between germline ends came to 16 bases. The germline CDR1 and CDR2 sequences are LGHNA and YNFKEQ. This CDR3 is 16 amino acids long. The CDR3 here is CASSLVLGMGKNIQYF. Written as DNA, the CDR3 is TGTGCCAGCAGCCTCGTTCTCGGAATGGGCAAAAACATTCAGTACTTC.

There are a few counts of this clonotype. The J gene is TRBJ1-5, the V gene TRBV12-3 or TRBV12-4, with D unclear. V dropped 2 bases and J dropped 0 bases, with 5 bases sitting between them. The CDR3 covers 14 residues. The CDR3 sequence is CASSLHLSNQPQHF. CDR3 nucleotides: TGTGCCAGCAGTTTACATCTTAGCAATCAGCCCCAGCATTTT.

The chain links TRBV20-1 to TRBJ2-2, with D hard to call. V lost 2 bases, J lost 7 bases, and 5 bases lay in between. Germline values: CDR1 DFQATT, CDR2 SNEGSKA (reference sequence). The CDR3 is made up of 11 amino acids. CDR3 nucleotide sequence: TGCAGTGCTAGAACTAACGGGGAGCTGTTTTTT. Residues: CSARTNGELFF.

CDR3 residues: CASSFETATDTQYF. The CDR3 nucleotides are TGTGCCAGCAGTTTCGAAACTGCCACAGATACGCAGTATTTT. This chain joins TRBV12-3 or TRBV12-4 and TRBJ2-3; D ambiguous. The CDR3 contains 14 residues. Trimming cost V 3 bases and J 2 bases, with 9 bases left between them.

This clonotype was detected ten times or more. The chain carries TRBV29-1 and TRBJ1-2; 7 nucleotides line up with TRBD1. CDR1 SQVTM and CDR2 ANQGSEA come from the germline V gene. The V segment lost 7 bases and the J segment 10 bases; nucleotides outside the gene matches: 21. This CDR3 comprises 15 residues. In nucleotides, the CDR3 is TGCAGCGCGGGTGGGGCACGAGGGACAGCACATGACTACACCTTC. Translated: CSAGGARGTAHDYTF.

In this sample, this clonotype turned up a few times. V gene TRBV6-6 combines with J gene TRBJ2-5; no clear D. There are 12 residues in the CDR3. Germline-derived CDR1 and CDR2 are MNHNY and SVGAGI (reference sequence). V was pared by 8 bases and J by 3 bases, with 10 bases between. The CDR3 reads CASGPRKETQYF. CDR3 DNA sequence: TGTGCCAGCGGCCCTAGAAAAGAGACCCAGTACTTC.

This clonotype was counted between two and nine times. V is TRBV20-1 and J is TRBJ2-1; the D is unclear. Germline CDR1 is DFQATT and CDR2 is SNEGSKA (reference sequence). V was clipped by 2 bases and J by 2 bases, with 13 bases between them. The CDR3 consists of 15 residues. The CDR3 DNA reads as TGCAGTGCTAGATCCTCGACACCAGCCTACAATGAGCAGTTCTTC. This sequence encodes CSARSSTPAYNEQFF.

This clonotype was seen at least ten times. V is TRBV20-1 and J is TRBJ2-3; the match to TRBD2 covers 8 bases. The CDR3 runs 12 residues. Germline V gene data show CDR1 as DFQATT and CDR2 as SNEGSKA (reference sequence). V shed 0 bases, J shed 8 bases, and the junction held 1 base outside the gene matches. CDR3 DNA: TGCAGTGCTAGAGACGGGACTAGTACGCAGTATTTT. Residues: CSARDGTSTQYF.

This clonotype was seen many times. The V call is TRBV12-3 or TRBV12-4, the J call TRBJ2-5; D is ambiguous. CDR3 length: 13 amino acids. The V and J ends lost 2 bases and 4 bases respectively, with 8 bases between them. CDR3 sequence: CASSLRPGETQYF. Here the CDR3 DNA reads TGTGCCAGCAGTTTAAGGCCGGGAGAGACCCAGTACTTC.

At least ten counts were recorded for this clonotype. This sequence joins TRBV5-1 and TRBJ1-1; possibly TRBD1 for D (5 bases). CDR3 size: 15 residues. Germline CDR1 is SGHRS and CDR2 is YFSETQ. Between the trimmed V and J ends, which lost 0 bases and 1 base, there was a span of 10 bases. The CDR3 sequence is CASSLEAGRNTEAFF. The DNA for the CDR3 is TGCGCCAGCAGCTTGGAGGCAGGGCGGAACACTGAAGCTTTCTTT.